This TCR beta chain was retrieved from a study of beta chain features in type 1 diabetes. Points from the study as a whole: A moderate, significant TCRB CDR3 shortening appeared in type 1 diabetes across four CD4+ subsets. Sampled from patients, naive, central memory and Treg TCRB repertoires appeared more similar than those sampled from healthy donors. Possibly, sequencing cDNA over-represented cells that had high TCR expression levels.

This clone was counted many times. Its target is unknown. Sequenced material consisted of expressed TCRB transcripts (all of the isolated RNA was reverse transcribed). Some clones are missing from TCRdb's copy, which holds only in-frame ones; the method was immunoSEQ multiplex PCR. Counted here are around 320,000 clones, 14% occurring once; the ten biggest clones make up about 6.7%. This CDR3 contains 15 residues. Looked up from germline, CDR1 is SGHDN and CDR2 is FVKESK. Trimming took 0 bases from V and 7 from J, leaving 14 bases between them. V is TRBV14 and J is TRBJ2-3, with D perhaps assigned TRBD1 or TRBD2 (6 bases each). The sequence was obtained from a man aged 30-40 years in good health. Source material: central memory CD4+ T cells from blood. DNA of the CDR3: TGTGCCAGCAGCCAAGACCGGGGGCGCATGAATACGCAGTATTTT. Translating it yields CASSQDRGRMNTQYF.